The rows below give T cell receptor beta chains drawn from one sample of a study of regulatory T cells in long-lasting Graves disease. One entry per CDR3 protein results from TCRdb running MiXCR on the multiplex PCR reads. The sample has 550,000 to 700,000 distinct CDR3 sequences; around 16% are singletons. The same data also contributed to another study, on T cells in Graves' hyperthyroidism and ophthalmopathy.

The sequencing here drew on peripheral blood mononuclear cells (PBMCs), taken at new diagnosis, from a patient treated with antithyroid drugs. These receptors all stem from a man aged 18-30 years with Graves disease. CDR3s include the opening cysteine and the closing phenylalanine or tryptophan. The order of the fields is clone size, D gene, J gene, V gene, CDR3 DNA, CDR3 protein. The D gene is left open where the match is weak. Part of the rows lack a size; the others show once, few, many or a class for expanded clones.

size: many
D: .
J: TRBJ1-1
V: TRBV2
DNA: TGTGCCAGCAGGGAGATGGGGGGGCTCCGAGAAGCTTTCTTT
CDR3: CASREMGGLREAFF

size: many
D: TRBD1
J: TRBJ2-5
V: TRBV13
DNA: TGTGCCAGCAGCCAAGACAGGGACCAAGAGACCCAGTACTTC
CDR3: CASSQDRDQETQYF

size: many
D: TRBD2
J: TRBJ2-3
V: TRBV3-1
DNA: TGTGCCAGCAGCACAACATTTAGCGGGAGGGCCGGAGATACGCAGTATTTT
CDR3: CASSTTFSGRAGDTQYF

size: many
D: .
J: TRBJ1-2
V: TRBV18
DNA: TGTGCCAGCTCACCGGACCCTCTCTATGGCTACACCTTC
CDR3: CASSPDPLYGYTF

size: few
D: .
J: TRBJ1-2
V: TRBV28
DNA: TGTGCCAGCAGTCCCCGGACCTCTTGGGGCTACACCTTC
CDR3: CASSPRTSWGYTF

size: .
D: TRBD1
J: TRBJ1-2
V: TRBV9
DNA: TGTGCCAGCAGCGCGCTGGGGGACAGGGGAAGGGGTGGCTACACCTTC
CDR3: CASSALGDRGRGGYTF

size: .
D: .
J: TRBJ2-1
V: TRBV4-1
DNA: TGCGCCAGCAGTTCCCCGGAAAAAGACGGAAACAATGAGCAGTTCTTC
CDR3: CASSSPEKDGNNEQFF

size: many
D: TRBD1
J: TRBJ2-7
V: TRBV7-3
DNA: TGTGCCAGCAGCCAATATGGTACCGGGACAGGGGACGACGAGCAGTACTTC
CDR3: CASSQYGTGTGDDEQYF

size: .
D: TRBD1
J: TRBJ2-7
V: TRBV5-1
DNA: TGCGCCAGCAAAGCCGGGACAGGACCCTACGAGCAGTACTTC
CDR3: CASKAGTGPYEQYF

size: few
D: .
J: TRBJ2-7
V: TRBV10-3
DNA: TGTGCCATCAGTGAGTCGGGGGGGCGCTACGAGCAGTACTTC
CDR3: CAISESGGRYEQYF

size: few
D: .
J: TRBJ2-7
V: TRBV20-1
DNA: TGCAGTACAACCCCCGGCAGCGGACTAACGGAGCAGTACTTC
CDR3: CSTTPGSGLTEQYF

size: many
D: .
J: TRBJ2-3
V: TRBV12-3/TRBV12-4
DNA: TGTGCCAGCAGTTCCGGAGGGCCGGATACGCAGTATTTT
CDR3: CASSSGGPDTQYF

size: .
D: .
J: TRBJ2-7
V: TRBV13
DNA: TGTGCCAGCAGCTTAGCAGGGAAGGGATGGGGCGAGCAGTACTTC
CDR3: CASSLAGKGWGEQYF

size: many
D: TRBD2
J: TRBJ2-7
V: TRBV11-2
DNA: TGTGCCAGCAGCTTAGTAGGCGGGAGGGATCGCCCCTACGAGCAGTACTTC
CDR3: CASSLVGGRDRPYEQYF

size: few
D: .
J: TRBJ1-2
V: TRBV10-3
DNA: TGTGCCATCAGCAACAGGGATGATGGCTACACCTTC
CDR3: CAISNRDDGYTF

size: many
D: .
J: TRBJ2-7
V: TRBV20-1
DNA: TGCAGTGCTAGAGATCATGGAGGGTCTCCCTACGAGCAGTACTTC
CDR3: CSARDHGGSPYEQYF

size: .
D: .
J: TRBJ2-7
V: TRBV2
DNA: TGTGCCAGCAGTGAAGCTTTAGGGGGAGAGCAGTACTTC
CDR3: CASSEALGGEQYF

size: many
D: TRBD2
J: TRBJ2-5
V: TRBV2
DNA: TGTGCCAGCGAGAGAATGATTGCGGGAGTGCCGGACGAGACCCAGTACTTC
CDR3: CASERMIAGVPDETQYF

size: .
D: TRBD1
J: TRBJ1-6
V: TRBV6-1
DNA: TGTGCCAGCAGTACAACCGACAGGGGGCTAGGTTCACCCCTCCACTTT
CDR3: CASSTTDRGLGSPLHF

size: many
D: .
J: TRBJ2-7
V: TRBV7-9
DNA: TGTGCCAGCAGCTTAGGAGGAGGCGAGCAGTACTTC
CDR3: CASSLGGGEQYF

size: .
D: TRBD2
J: TRBJ2-5
V: TRBV20-1
DNA: TGCAGTGCTAGAGATTTGAGAGCGGGAGTGGACCAAGAGACCCAGTACTTC
CDR3: CSARDLRAGVDQETQYF

size: many
D: .
J: TRBJ2-7
V: TRBV27
DNA: TGTGCCAGCAGTTTATCTTTTACCGCCTTGAGGGAGCAGTACTTC
CDR3: CASSLSFTALREQYF

size: few
D: .
J: TRBJ1-1
V: TRBV5-6
DNA: TGTGCCAGCAGCTTGGTGGGCTCCGAAGCTTTCTTT
CDR3: CASSLVGSEAFF

size: .
D: TRBD2
J: TRBJ2-7
V: TRBV13
DNA: TGTGCCAGCAGCTCGACTAGCGGGAGAAGGCCCTACGAGCAGTACTTC
CDR3: CASSSTSGRRPYEQYF

size: many
D: .
J: TRBJ2-7
V: TRBV20-1
DNA: TGCAGTGCCCCACTAACTCGCGAGCAGTACTTC
CDR3: CSAPLTREQYF

size: few
D: .
J: TRBJ2-5
V: TRBV27
DNA: TGTGCCAGCACCGATAGTGGGACCCAGTACTTC
CDR3: CASTDSGTQYF

size: .
D: .
J: TRBJ2-1
V: TRBV9
DNA: TGTGCCAGCAGCCCCCCCGAGAATGAGCAGTTCTTC
CDR3: CASSPPENEQFF

size: .
D: TRBD1
J: TRBJ2-3
V: TRBV5-8
DNA: TGTGCCAGCAGCCGCGGGGACAGGGGTACAGATACGCAGTATTTT
CDR3: CASSRGDRGTDTQYF

size: few
D: TRBD2
J: TRBJ2-5
V: TRBV5-1
DNA: TGCGCCAGCAGCTCCAGCGGGAGGTACGGGACCCAGTACTTC
CDR3: CASSSSGRYGTQYF

size: .
D: .
J: TRBJ1-5
V: TRBV7-2
DNA: TGTGCCAGCAGCTTGTTCAGAAATCAGCCCCAGCATTTT
CDR3: CASSLFRNQPQHF

size: .
D: .
J: TRBJ1-2
V: TRBV9
DNA: TGTGCCAGCAGCGTAGAGCCAGGGTTCTATGGCTACACCTTC
CDR3: CASSVEPGFYGYTF

size: many
D: TRBD1
J: TRBJ1-2
V: TRBV25-1
DNA: TGTGCCAGCAGTACCACGGGACAGGGCGGTGGCTACACCTTC
CDR3: CASSTTGQGGGYTF

size: few
D: TRBD1
J: TRBJ1-5
V: TRBV24-1
DNA: TGTGCCACCAGTGATACCAGACAGGGGGTAAATCAGCCCCAGCATTTT
CDR3: CATSDTRQGVNQPQHF

size: many
D: .
J: TRBJ2-7
V: TRBV6-5
DNA: TGTGCCAGCAGTTACCCGGGCCTTACCTACGAGCAGTACTTC
CDR3: CASSYPGLTYEQYF

size: .
D: .
J: TRBJ1-5
V: TRBV11-2
DNA: TGTGCCAGCAGCCGGGGGCGGGGGGCAGGCCAGCCCCAGCATTTT
CDR3: CASSRGRGAGQPQHF

size: .
D: .
J: TRBJ2-3
V: TRBV7-2
DNA: TGTGCCAGCAGCTTAGATGGGTTTGGGACAGATACGCAGTATTTT
CDR3: CASSLDGFGTDTQYF

size: many
D: .
J: TRBJ2-7
V: TRBV5-1
DNA: TGCGCCAGCAAGGATCTCTCCTACGAGCAGTACTTC
CDR3: CASKDLSYEQYF

size: many
D: .
J: TRBJ2-7
V: TRBV7-9
DNA: TGTGCCAGCACCTCGGACATGGGGAACGGGGGCGAGCAGTACTTC
CDR3: CASTSDMGNGGEQYF

size: many
D: TRBD1
J: TRBJ1-1
V: TRBV19
DNA: TGTGCCAGTACCTCCGTTGGGACAGGAAACACTGAAGCTTTCTTT
CDR3: CASTSVGTGNTEAFF

size: .
D: .
J: TRBJ1-5
V: TRBV10-3
DNA: TGTGCCATCAGTGAGAAGGCGACAGCTGGGGAGCCCCAGCATTTT
CDR3: CAISEKATAGEPQHF

size: once
D: TRBD2
J: TRBJ2-1
V: TRBV20-1
DNA: TGCAGTGCTAGAGACGTGGGACTAGCGGGATTTAAGGCCCCGCACCCGAGCTCCTACAATGAGCAGTTCTTC
CDR3: CSARDVGLAGFKAPHPSSYNEQFF

size: many
D: .
J: TRBJ2-2
V: TRBV2
DNA: TGTGCCAGCAGTGAGACCGGGGAGCTGTTTTTT
CDR3: CASSETGELFF

size: .
D: .
J: TRBJ2-3
V: TRBV9
DNA: TGTGCCAGCAGCTCCTATAGCGGTACTAGCACAGATACGCAGTATTTT
CDR3: CASSSYSGTSTDTQYF